This T cell receptor (beta chain) derives from a study of blood T cell repertoires in COVID-19. Overall study: The study drew acute and convalescent COVID-19 samples from the United States, Italy and Spain. Sample material is recorded as cDNA or gDNA derived from T cells, B-cell-depleted T cells, or PBMCs.

Per the study methods: Amplification of reference gene primers provided the estimated nucleated cell counts. Here immunoSEQ multiplex PCR was the method, and the copy in TCRdb shows in-frame clones only, minus some. From that table come the V and J calls and clone size; the DNA was used to work out D and trimming. The sample includes approximately 190,000 clones, roughly 80% of them seen just once. The CDR3 has 15 amino acids. The sequenced sample consisted of peripheral blood. The TCR originated in a man aged 25 to 40 with active or convalescent COVID-19. The chain has TRBV21-1 and TRBJ2-7; the table's D call, TRBD2, has no DNA check behind it. TRBV21-1 is deemed a pseudogene. CDR3 residues: CASSKCGMPGDEQYF. CDR3 coding DNA: TGTGCCAGCAGCAAATGCGGGATGCCGGGAGACGAGCAGTACTTC.